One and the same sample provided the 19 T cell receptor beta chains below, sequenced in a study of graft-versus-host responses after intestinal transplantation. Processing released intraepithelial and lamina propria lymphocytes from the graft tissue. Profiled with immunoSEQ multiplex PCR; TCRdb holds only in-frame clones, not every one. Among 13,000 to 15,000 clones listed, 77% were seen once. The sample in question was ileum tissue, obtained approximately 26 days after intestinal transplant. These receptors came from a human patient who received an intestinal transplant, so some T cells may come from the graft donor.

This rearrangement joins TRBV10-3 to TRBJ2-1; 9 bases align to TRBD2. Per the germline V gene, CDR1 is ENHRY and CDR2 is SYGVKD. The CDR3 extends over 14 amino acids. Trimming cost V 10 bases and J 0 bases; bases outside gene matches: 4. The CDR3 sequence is CATVSGSSYNEQFF. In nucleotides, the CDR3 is TGTGCCACCGTTAGCGGGAGCTCCTACAATGAGCAGTTCTTC.

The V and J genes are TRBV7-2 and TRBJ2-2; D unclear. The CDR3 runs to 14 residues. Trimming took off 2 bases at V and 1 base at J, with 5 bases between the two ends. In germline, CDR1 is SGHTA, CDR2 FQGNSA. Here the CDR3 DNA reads TGTGCCAGCAGCTTACAACAGAACACCGGGGAGCTGTTTTTT. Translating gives CASSLQQNTGELFF.

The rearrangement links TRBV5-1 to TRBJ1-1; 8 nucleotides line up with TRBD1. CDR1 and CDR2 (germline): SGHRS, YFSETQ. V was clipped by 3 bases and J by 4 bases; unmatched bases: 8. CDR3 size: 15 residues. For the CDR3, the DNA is TGCGCCAGCAGCTCGCAGGGGGCAGTATTCACTGAAGCTTTCTTT. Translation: CASSSQGAVFTEAFF.

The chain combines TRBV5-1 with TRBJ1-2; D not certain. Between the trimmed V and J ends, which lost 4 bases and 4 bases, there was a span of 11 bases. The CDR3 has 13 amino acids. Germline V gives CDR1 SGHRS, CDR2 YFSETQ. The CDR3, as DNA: TGCGCCAGCAGCCTGGTGGAGGGCTATGGCTACACCTTC. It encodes CASSLVEGYGYTF.

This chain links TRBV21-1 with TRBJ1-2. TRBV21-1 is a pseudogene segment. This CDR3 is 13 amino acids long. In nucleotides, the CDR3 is TGTGCCAGCCGGGGGACCGGGACGGAAGGCTACACCTTC. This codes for CASRGTGTEGYTF.

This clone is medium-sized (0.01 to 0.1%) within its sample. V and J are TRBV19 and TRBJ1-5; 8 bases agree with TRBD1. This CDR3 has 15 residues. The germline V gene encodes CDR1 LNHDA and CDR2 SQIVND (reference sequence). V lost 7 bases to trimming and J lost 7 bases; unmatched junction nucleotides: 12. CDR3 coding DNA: TGTGCCAGTACTCTGGGGCAGGGGGCTTGGCAGCCCCAGCATTTT. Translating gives CASTLGQGAWQPQHF.

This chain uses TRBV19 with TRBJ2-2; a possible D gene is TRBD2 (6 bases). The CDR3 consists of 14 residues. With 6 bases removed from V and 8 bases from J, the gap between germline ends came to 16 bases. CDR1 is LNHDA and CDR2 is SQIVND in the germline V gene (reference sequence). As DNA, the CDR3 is TGTGCCAGTAGCCCCGGGCGGGAAGGAGGGGAGCTGTTTTTT. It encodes CASSPGREGGELFF.

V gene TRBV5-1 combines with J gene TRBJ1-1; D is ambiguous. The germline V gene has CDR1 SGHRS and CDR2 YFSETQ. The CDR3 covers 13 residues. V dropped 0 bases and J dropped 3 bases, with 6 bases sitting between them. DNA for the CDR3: TGCGCCAGCAGCTTGGTCGGTGACACTGAAGCTTTCTTT. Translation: CASSLVGDTEAFF.

CDR3 residues: CSVGRQDITDTQYF. CDR3 bases: TGCAGCGTTGGAAGACAGGACATTACAGATACGCAGTATTTT. The rearrangement joins TRBV29-1 to TRBJ2-3; a possible D gene is TRBD1 (6 bases). CDR3 length: 14 residues. In germline, CDR1 is SQVTM, CDR2 ANQGSEA. The V end was cut by 4 bases, the J end by 3 bases, with 14 bases between.

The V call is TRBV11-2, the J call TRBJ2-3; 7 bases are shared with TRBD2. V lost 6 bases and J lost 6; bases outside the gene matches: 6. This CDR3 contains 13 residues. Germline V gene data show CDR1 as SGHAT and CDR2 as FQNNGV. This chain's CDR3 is CASSRGDRDTQYF. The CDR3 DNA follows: TGTGCCAGCAGTCGGGGGGATCGGGATACGCAGTATTTT.

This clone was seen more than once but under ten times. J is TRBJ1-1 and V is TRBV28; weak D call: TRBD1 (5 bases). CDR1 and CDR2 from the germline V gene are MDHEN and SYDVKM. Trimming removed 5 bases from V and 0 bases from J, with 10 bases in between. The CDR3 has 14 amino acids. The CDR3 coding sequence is TGTGCCAGCAGTGTCAGGGTAATGAACACTGAAGCTTTCTTT. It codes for CASSVRVMNTEAFF. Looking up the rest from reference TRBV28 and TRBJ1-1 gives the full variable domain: DVKVTQSSRYLVKRTGEKVFLECVQDMDHENMFWYRQDPGLGLRLIYFSYDVKMKEKGDIPEGYSVSREKKERFSLILESASTNQTSMYLCASSVRVMNTEAFFGQGTRLTVV.

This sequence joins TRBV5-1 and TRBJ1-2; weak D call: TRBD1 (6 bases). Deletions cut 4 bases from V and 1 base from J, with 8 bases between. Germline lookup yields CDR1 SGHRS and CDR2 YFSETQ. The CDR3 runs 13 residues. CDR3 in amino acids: CASSGDNNYGYTF. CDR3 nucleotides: TGCGCCAGCAGCGGGGACAATAACTATGGCTACACCTTC.

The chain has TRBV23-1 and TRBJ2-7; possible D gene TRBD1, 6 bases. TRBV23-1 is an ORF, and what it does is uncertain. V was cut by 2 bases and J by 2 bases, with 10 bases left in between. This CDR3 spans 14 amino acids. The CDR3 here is CASSQPTGTYEQYV. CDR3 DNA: TGCGCCAGCAGTCAACCCACAGGGACCTACGAGCAGTACGTC.

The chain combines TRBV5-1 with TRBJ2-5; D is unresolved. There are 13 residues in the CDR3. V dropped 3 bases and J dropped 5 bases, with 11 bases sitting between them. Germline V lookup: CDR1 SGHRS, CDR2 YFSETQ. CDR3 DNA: TGCGCCAGCAGCTGGCCCTCCGGGGAGACCCAGTACTTC. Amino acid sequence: CASSWPSGETQYF.

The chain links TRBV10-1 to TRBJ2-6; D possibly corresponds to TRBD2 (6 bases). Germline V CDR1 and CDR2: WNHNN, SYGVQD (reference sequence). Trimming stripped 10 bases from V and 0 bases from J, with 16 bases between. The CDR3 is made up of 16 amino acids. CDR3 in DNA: TGCGCCAAAGGTAGCGGCGGGGTCTCTGGGGCCAACGTCCTGACTTTC. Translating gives CAKGSGGVSGANVLTF.

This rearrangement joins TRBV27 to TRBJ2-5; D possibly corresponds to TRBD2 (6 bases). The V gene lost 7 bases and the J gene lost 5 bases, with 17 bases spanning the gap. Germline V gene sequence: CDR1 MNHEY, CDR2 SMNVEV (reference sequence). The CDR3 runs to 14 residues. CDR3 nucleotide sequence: TGTGCCAGCATCCCCCGGTCCGGGGGTGAGACCCAGTACTTC. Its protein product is CASIPRSGGETQYF.

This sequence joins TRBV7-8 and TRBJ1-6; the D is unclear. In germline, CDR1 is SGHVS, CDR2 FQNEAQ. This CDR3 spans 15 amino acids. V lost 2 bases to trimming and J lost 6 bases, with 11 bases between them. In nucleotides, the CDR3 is TGTGCCAGCAGCTTAAGGACCGAGGGTAATTCACCCCTCCACTTT. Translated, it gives CASSLRTEGNSPLHF.

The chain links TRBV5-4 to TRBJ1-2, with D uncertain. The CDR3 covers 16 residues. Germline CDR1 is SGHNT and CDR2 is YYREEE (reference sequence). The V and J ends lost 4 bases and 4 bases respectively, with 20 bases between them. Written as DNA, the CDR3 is TGTGCCAGCAGCCTCCGGAGCGAAGGCGGCTCCTATGGCTACACCTTC. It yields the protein CASSLRSEGGSYGYTF.

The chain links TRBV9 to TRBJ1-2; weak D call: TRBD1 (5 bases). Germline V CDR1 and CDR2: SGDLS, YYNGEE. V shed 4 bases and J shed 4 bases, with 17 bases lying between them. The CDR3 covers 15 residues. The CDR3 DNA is TGTGCCAGCAGCCCCCGACCTACAGGTTTCTATGGCTACACCTTC. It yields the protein CASSPRPTGFYGYTF. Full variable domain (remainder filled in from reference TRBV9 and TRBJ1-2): DSGVTQTPKHLITATGQRVTLRCSPRSGDLSVYWYQQSLDQGLQFLIQYYNGEERAKGNILERFSAQQFPDLHSELNLSSLELGDSALYFCASSPRPTGFYGYTFGSGTRLTVV.